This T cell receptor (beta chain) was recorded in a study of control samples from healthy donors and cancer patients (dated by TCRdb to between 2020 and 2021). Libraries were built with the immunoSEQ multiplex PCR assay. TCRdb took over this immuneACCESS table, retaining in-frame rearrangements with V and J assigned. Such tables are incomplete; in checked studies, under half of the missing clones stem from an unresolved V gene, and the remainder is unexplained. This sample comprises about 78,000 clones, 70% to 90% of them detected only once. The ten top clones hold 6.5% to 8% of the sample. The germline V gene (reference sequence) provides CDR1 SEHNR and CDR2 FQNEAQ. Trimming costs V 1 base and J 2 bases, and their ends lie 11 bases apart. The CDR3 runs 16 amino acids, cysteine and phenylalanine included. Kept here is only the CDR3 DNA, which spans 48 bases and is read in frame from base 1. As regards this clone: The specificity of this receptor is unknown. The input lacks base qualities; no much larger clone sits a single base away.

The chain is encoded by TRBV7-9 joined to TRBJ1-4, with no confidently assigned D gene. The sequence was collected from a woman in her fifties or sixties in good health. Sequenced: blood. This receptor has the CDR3 CASSLGQLSTNEKLFF. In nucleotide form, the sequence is TGTGCCAGCAGCTTAGGCCAGCTTAGTACTAATGAAAAACTGTTTTTT.